This note documents a single T cell receptor (beta chain) sequence. The data were taken from a study of blood T cell repertoires in COVID-19. For the study at large: Samples taken during acute and convalescent COVID-19 were collected in the United States, Italy and Spain. PBMCs, B-cell-depleted T cells, or T cells provided the cDNA or gDNA that made up the material.

Generated by immunoSEQ multiplex PCR, the TCRdb table keeps only in-frame clones and is missing some. The sample includes around 290,000 clones, 88% of them seen just once. Losses at the gene ends were 2 bases for V and 2 bases for J; bases not matched to a gene: 3. Germline CDR1 reads SGHTS; CDR2 reads YDEGEE. This CDR3 contains 14 residues. This TCR was recovered from a woman aged 25 to 39 who had recovered from COVID-19. The chain couples TRBV5-8 to TRBJ2-7; TRBD1 matches 8 bases. The sample comprised PBMCs or T cells enriched from blood (not recorded which). The CDR3 reads CASSFQGAPYEQYF. CDR3 in DNA: TGTGCCAGCAGCTTTCAGGGGGCCCCCTACGAGCAGTACTTC.